The entry that follows covers one TCR beta chain sequence. This sample stems from a study of blood T cell repertoires in COVID-19. In the study overall: Nucleic acid was either cDNA or gDNA, and it came from T cells, B-cell-depleted T cells, or PBMCs.

Measured with immunoSEQ multiplex PCR; TCRdb has only the in-frame clones, and not every one. The table has roughly 140,000 clones, about 90% seen once. The CDR3 runs 14 residues. CDR1 is SGHRS and CDR2 is YFSETQ in the germline V gene. V lost 3 bases and J lost 2, with 11 bases in between. Source material: peripheral blood. This TCR derives from a woman aged 55-69 years with active or convalescent COVID-19. V is TRBV5-1 and J is TRBJ1-1; D may be TRBD1 (5 bases). CDR3: CASSSGDRNTEAFF. CDR3 sequence (DNA): TGCGCCAGCAGCTCCGGCGACAGAAACACTGAAGCTTTCTTT.